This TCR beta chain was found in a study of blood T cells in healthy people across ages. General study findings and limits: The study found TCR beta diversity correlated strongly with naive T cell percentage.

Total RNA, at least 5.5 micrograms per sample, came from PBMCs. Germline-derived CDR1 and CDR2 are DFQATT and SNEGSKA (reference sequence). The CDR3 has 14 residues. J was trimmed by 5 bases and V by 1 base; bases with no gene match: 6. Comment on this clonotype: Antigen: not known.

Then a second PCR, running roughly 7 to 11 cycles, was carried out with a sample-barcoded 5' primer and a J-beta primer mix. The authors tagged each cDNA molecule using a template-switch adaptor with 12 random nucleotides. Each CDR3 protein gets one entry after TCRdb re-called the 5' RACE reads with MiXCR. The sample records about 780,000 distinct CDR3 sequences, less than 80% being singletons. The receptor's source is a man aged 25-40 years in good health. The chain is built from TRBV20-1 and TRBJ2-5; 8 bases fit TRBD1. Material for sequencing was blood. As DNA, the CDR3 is TGCAGTGCTAGAGCAGGGGGCATAATGGAGACCCAGTACTTC. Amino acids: CSARAGGIMETQYF.